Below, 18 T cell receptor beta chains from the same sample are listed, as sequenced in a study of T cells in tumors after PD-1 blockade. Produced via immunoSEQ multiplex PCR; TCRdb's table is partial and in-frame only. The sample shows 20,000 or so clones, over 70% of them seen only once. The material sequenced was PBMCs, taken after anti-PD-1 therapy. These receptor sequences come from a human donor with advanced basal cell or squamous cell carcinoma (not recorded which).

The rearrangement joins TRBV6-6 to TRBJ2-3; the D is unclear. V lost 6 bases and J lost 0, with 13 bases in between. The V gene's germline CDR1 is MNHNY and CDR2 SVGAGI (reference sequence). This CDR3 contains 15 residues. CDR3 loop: CASRRDATSTDTQYF. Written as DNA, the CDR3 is TGTGCCAGCAGAAGAGACGCGACTAGCACAGATACGCAGTATTTT.

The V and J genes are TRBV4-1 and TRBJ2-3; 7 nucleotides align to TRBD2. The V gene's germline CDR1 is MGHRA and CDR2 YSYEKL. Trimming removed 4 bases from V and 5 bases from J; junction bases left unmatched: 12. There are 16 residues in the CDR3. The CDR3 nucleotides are TGCGCCAGCAGCCCAACCGGACTAGAGGGCGGAGATACGCAGTATTTT. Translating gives CASSPTGLEGGDTQYF.

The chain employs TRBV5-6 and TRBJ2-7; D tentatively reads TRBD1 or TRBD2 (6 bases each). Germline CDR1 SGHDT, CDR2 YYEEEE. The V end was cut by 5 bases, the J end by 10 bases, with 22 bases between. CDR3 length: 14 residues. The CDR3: CASSFTAGTTVQYF. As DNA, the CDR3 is TGTGCCAGCAGTTTTACGGCGGGGACAACTGTTCAGTACTTC.

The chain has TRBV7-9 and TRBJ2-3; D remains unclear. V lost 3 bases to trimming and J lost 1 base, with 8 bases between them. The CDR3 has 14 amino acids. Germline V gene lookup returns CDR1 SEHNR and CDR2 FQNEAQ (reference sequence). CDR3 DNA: TGTGCCAGCAGCTTCGTGGCGGGCACAGATACGCAGTATTTT. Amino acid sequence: CASSFVAGTDTQYF.

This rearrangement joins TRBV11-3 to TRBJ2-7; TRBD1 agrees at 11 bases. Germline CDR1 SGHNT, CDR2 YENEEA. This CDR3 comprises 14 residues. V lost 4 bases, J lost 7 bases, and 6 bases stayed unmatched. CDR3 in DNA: TGTGCCAGCAGCTCAGGACAGGGGGCAGAAGAGCAGTACTTC. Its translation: CASSSGQGAEEQYF.

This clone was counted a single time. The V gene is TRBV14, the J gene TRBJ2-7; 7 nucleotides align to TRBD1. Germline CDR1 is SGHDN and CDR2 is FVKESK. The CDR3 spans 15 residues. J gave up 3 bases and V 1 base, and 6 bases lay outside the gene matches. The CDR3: CASSQGDRRFYEQYF. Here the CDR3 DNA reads TGTGCCAGCAGCCAAGGGGACAGACGCTTCTACGAGCAGTACTTC.

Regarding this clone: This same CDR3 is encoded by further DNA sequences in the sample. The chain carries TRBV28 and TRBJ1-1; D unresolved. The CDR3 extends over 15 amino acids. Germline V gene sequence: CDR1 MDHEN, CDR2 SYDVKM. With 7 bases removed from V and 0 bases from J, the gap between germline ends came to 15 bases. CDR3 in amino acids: CASTPDLDMNTEAFF. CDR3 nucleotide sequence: TGTGCCAGCACCCCTGACCTTGATATGAACACTGAAGCTTTCTTT. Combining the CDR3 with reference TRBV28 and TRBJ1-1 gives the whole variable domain DVKVTQSSRYLVKRTGEKVFLECVQDMDHENMFWYRQDPGLGLRLIYFSYDVKMKEKGDIPEGYSVSREKKERFSLILESASTNQTSMYLCASTPDLDMNTEAFFGQGTRLTVV.

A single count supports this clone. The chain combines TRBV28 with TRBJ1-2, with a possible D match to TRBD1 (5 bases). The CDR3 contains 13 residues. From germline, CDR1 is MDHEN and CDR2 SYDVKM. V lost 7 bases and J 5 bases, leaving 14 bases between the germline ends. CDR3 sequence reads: CASKMGRGYGYTF. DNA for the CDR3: TGTGCCAGCAAAATGGGACGGGGGTATGGCTACACCTTC.

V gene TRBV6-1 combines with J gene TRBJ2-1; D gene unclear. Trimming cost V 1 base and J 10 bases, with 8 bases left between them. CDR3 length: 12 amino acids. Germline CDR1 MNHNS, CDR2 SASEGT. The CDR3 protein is CASSEGYGEQFF. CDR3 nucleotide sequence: TGTGCCAGCAGTGAAGGGTACGGAGAGCAGTTCTTC.

The CDR3 DNA follows: TGTGCCAGCAGCACAAGGACAGACTACGAGCAGTACTTC. Its translation is CASSTRTDYEQYF. This chain connects TRBV13 to TRBJ2-7; possibly TRBD1 for D (6 bases). The germline V and J ends were trimmed by 5 bases and 3 bases, with 11 bases remaining between them. The germline gives CDR1 PRHDT, CDR2 FYEKMQ (reference sequence). The CDR3 has 13 residues.

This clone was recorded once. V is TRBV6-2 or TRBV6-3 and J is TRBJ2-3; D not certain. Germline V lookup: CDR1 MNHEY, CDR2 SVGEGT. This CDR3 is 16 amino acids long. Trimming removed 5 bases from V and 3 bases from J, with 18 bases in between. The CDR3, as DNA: TGTGCCAGCAGTACCGGGCTCGACTTACGTACAGATACGCAGTATTTT. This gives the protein CASSTGLDLRTDTQYF.

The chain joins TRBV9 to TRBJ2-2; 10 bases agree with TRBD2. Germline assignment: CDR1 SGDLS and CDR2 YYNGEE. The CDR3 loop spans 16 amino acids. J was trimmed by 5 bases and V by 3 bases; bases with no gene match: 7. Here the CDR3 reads CASSALSGGATGELFF. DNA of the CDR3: TGTGCCAGCAGCGCGCTAAGCGGGGGGGCGACCGGGGAGCTGTTTTTT.

CDR3 in amino acids: CASTLGQLSYEQYF. CDR3 DNA sequence: TGTGCCAGCACCCTGGGGCAGCTCTCCTACGAGCAGTACTTC. The chain combines TRBV5-8 with TRBJ2-7; weak D call: TRBD1 (5 bases). Per germline, CDR1 SGHTS and CDR2 YDEGEE. CDR3 length: 14 residues. The V gene lost 6 bases and the J gene lost 0 bases, with 13 bases spanning the gap.

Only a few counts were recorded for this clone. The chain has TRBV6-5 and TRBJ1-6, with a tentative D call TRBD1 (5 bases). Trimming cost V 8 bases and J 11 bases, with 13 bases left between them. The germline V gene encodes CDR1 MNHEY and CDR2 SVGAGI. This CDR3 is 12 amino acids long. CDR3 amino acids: CASDLRGTPLHF. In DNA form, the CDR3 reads TGTGCCAGCGATCTTCGGGGGACACCCCTCCACTTT.

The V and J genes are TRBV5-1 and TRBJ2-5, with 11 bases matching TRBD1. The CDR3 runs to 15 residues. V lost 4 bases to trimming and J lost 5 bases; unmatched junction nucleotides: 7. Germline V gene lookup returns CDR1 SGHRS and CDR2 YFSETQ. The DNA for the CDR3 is TGCGCCAGCAGCACCAGGACAGGGGGCGCGGAGACCCAGTACTTC. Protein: CASSTRTGGAETQYF.

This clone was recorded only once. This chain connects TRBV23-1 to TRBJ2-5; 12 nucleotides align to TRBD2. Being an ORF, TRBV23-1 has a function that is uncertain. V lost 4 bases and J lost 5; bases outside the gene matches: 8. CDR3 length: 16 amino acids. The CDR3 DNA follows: TGCGCCAGCAGTCGGCTAGCGGGGGGGCAGGAGGAGACCCAGTACTTC. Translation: CASSRLAGGQEETQYF.

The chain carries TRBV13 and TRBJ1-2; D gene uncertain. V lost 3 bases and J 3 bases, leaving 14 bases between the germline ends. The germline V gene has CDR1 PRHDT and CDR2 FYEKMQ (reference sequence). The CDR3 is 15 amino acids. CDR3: CASSFISPLDYGYTF. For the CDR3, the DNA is TGTGCCAGCAGCTTCATCTCCCCGCTCGACTATGGCTACACCTTC.

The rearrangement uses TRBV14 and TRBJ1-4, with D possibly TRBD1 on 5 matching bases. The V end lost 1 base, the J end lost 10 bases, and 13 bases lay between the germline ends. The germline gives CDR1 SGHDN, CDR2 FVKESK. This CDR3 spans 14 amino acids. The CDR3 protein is CASSQASGPGKLFF. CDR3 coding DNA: TGTGCCAGCAGCCAAGCATCGGGACCAGGAAAACTGTTTTTT.